Following are 15 T cell receptor beta chains from one sample sequenced in a study of T cell responses to AZD1222 COVID-19 vaccine. Clones were read by immunoSEQ multiplex PCR, and TCRdb kept only the in-frame ones, dropping some. The sample records roughly 77,000 clones, roughly nine tenths being singletons. Sequences were derived from peripheral blood, sampled on day 0 of MenACWY control vaccination. These receptors came from an adult in good health.

The rearrangement links TRBV18 to TRBJ2-7; TRBD1 matches at 7 bases. The germline V gene has CDR1 KGHSH and CDR2 LQKENI. V shed 3 bases, J shed 8 bases, and the junction held 13 bases outside the gene matches. The CDR3 sequence is 15 residues long. Written as DNA, the CDR3 is TGTGCCAGCTCACCCCCCGGGACAGAACGCACTAAGCAGTACTTC. Translated: CASSPPGTERTKQYF.

The chain is built from TRBV9 and TRBJ1-3; 7 bases align to TRBD1. The CDR3 contains 15 residues. Germline values: CDR1 SGDLS, CDR2 YYNGEE. V dropped 5 bases and J dropped 1; count of bases not matched to a gene: 6. The CDR3: CASSSTRGSGNTIYF. DNA of the CDR3: TGTGCCAGCAGTTCCACCAGGGGGTCTGGAAACACCATATATTTT.

The V call is TRBV29-1, the J call TRBJ2-5; D remains ambiguous. Deletions cut 7 bases from V and 4 bases from J, with 16 bases between. The CDR3 runs 13 residues. Germline V gene sequence: CDR1 SQVTM, CDR2 ANQGSEA. CDR3 residues: CSAQTGPLETQYF. CDR3 in DNA: TGCAGCGCCCAAACCGGACCACTAGAGACCCAGTACTTC.

This sequence joins TRBV7-2 and TRBJ2-1; TRBD2 aligns across 7 bases. The CDR3 length is 15 residues. The ends lost 6 bases at V and 0 bases at J; junction bases unmatched: 5. Germline V lookup: CDR1 SGHTA, CDR2 FQGNSA. The chain's CDR3 is CASRYSGNSYNEQFF. The CDR3 nucleotides are TGTGCCAGCAGATACAGCGGGAACTCCTACAATGAGCAGTTCTTC.

The chain links TRBV27 to TRBJ2-2, with 10 bases lining up with TRBD1. The trim removed 5 bases at V and 8 bases at J, leaving 8 bases unmatched. The CDR3 totals 15 residues. Per the germline V gene, CDR1 is MNHEY and CDR2 is SMNVEV (reference sequence). CDR3 nucleotides: TGTGCCAGCAGTGGGAGGACAGGGGGTATGGGGGAGCTGTTTTTT. Translation gives CASSGRTGGMGELFF.

V usage is TRBV19 and J usage is TRBJ1-5, with a weak D call TRBD1 (5 bases). V shed 9 bases and J shed 1 base, with 16 bases lying between them. CDR3 length: 15 residues. Germline assignment: CDR1 LNHDA and CDR2 SQIVND (reference sequence). The CDR3 here is CASQNQGGSNQPQHF. For the CDR3, the DNA is TGTGCCAGCCAGAACCAGGGTGGCAGCAATCAGCCCCAGCATTTT.

The rearrangement joins TRBV18 to TRBJ2-1, with D unclear. The CDR3 runs to 14 residues. V was trimmed by 2 bases and J by 0 bases, leaving 5 bases between them. The germline V gene encodes CDR1 KGHSH and CDR2 LQKENI. The CDR3 reads CASSPSSSYNEQFF. CDR3 sequence (DNA): TGTGCCAGCTCACCATCAAGCTCCTACAATGAGCAGTTCTTC.

The rearrangement links TRBV6-5 to TRBJ2-3, with 9 bases aligning to TRBD2. CDR3 size: 14 residues. Germline trimming cut 0 bases from V and 5 bases from J; bases unmatched to any gene: 0. Germline V CDR1 and CDR2: MNHEY, SVGAGI. In DNA, the CDR3 is TGTGCCAGCAGTTACTCTAGCGGGAGAGATACGCAGTATTTT. The encoded protein is CASSYSSGRDTQYF.

The CDR3 region is CASSPEDRGDTGELFF. For the CDR3, the DNA is TGCGCCAGCAGTCCGGAAGACAGGGGGGATACCGGGGAGCTGTTTTTT. V usage is TRBV23-1 and J usage is TRBJ2-2, with TRBD1 identical over 9 bases. TRBV23-1 is placed among ORFs of uncertain function. The junction had 8 bases not matched to a gene; V was cut back by 4 bases and J by 5 bases. CDR3 length: 16 amino acids.

The V gene is TRBV5-6, the J gene TRBJ2-2; the D gene is possibly TRBD1 (6 bases). CDR3 length: 16 residues. V was clipped by 0 bases and J by 0 bases, with 9 bases between them. Per the germline V gene, CDR1 is SGHDT and CDR2 is YYEEEE. The CDR3 DNA is TGTGCCAGCAGCTTGGATCAGGGGACGAACACCGGGGAGCTGTTTTTT. It encodes CASSLDQGTNTGELFF.

The chain combines TRBV7-2 with TRBJ1-5, with D maybe TRBD1 (5 bases). V lost 3 bases and J 0 bases, leaving 9 bases between the germline ends. Looked up from germline, CDR1 is SGHTA and CDR2 is FQGNSA. This CDR3 region has 15 residues. This CDR3 reads CASSLGQSSNQPQHF. DNA for the CDR3: TGTGCCAGCAGCTTGGGGCAGAGTAGCAATCAGCCCCAGCATTTT. Full variable domain (rest looked up from reference TRBV7-2 and TRBJ1-5): GAGVSQSPSNKVTEKGKDVELRCDPISGHTALYWYRQSLGQGLEFLIYFQGNSAPDKSGLPSDRFSAERTGGSVSTLTIQRTQQEDSAVYLCASSLGQSSNQPQHFGDGTRLSIL.

The J gene is TRBJ2-1, the V gene TRBV6-1, with a possible D match to TRBD2 (10 bases). V lost 2 bases and J 8 bases, leaving 28 bases between the germline ends. The CDR3 contains 19 residues. Per germline, CDR1 MNHNS and CDR2 SASEGT. The CDR3 spells CASSERDRALLAGDYEQFF. CDR3 nucleotides: TGTGCCAGCAGTGAACGGGACAGGGCCCTGCTAGCGGGAGACTATGAGCAGTTCTTC.

This clone appeared once. The chain is built from TRBV5-5 and TRBJ2-3; 9 positions agree with TRBD2. From germline, CDR1 is SGHKS and CDR2 YYEKEE (reference sequence). The CDR3 totals 17 residues. Germline trimming cut 0 bases from V and 3 bases from J; bases unmatched to any gene: 8. The CDR3 DNA reads TGTGCCAGCAGCTTGGATTGGCGGGAGGGAGGGACAGATACGCAGTATTTT. Encoded protein: CASSLDWREGGTDTQYF.

The rearrangement joins TRBV7-2 to TRBJ1-1; D gene ambiguous. Deletions cut 2 bases from V and 1 base from J, with 2 bases between. Germline CDR1 SGHTA, CDR2 FQGNSA. The CDR3 is 12 amino acids. CDR3 coding DNA: TGTGCCAGCAGCTTAACGAACACTGAAGCTTTCTTT. Residues: CASSLTNTEAFF. Variable domain in full (rest from reference TRBV7-2 and TRBJ1-1): GAGVSQSPSNKVTEKGKDVELRCDPISGHTALYWYRQSLGQGLEFLIYFQGNSAPDKSGLPSDRFSAERTGGSVSTLTIQRTQQEDSAVYLCASSLTNTEAFFGQGTRLTVV.

This clone came up once. The chain has TRBV28 and TRBJ1-5; unclear D gene. Trimming took 2 bases from V and 7 from J, leaving 18 bases between them. This CDR3 has 16 residues. CDR1 is MDHEN, CDR2 SYDVKM, per germline. Written as DNA, the CDR3 is TGTGCCAGCAGTTTACCCGGCGGGTCGGGTTCACAGCCCCAGCATTTT. As protein: CASSLPGGSGSQPQHF. Full variable domain (remainder filled in from reference TRBV28 and TRBJ1-5): DVKVTQSSRYLVKRTGEKVFLECVQDMDHENMFWYRQDPGLGLRLIYFSYDVKMKEKGDIPEGYSVSREKKERFSLILESASTNQTSMYLCASSLPGGSGSQPQHFGDGTRLSIL.